The text below deals with one T cell receptor (beta chain). Its target is unknown. This sample is part of a study of cytomegalovirus exposure and HLA in healthy donors. Overall study results and limits: Donors were assumed by presence/absence analyses to have roughly uniform sequencing depth. HLA-A and HLA-B allele assignments for most subjects were reportedly predicted accurately using TCR beta sequences.

Healthy bone marrow donors made up the cohort. PCR was performed using 60 Vbeta and 13 Jbeta primers. Per the authors' pipeline: Later, about 80 million unique TCR beta chains were counted in an analysis, and some 10 million of them were shared. Only in-frame clones appear in the TCRdb table, and some are missing; sequencing was by immunoSEQ multiplex PCR. The D gene and trimming were derived from the DNA, and the V and J assignments and clone size from that table. The data contain roughly 140,000 clones, 70% to 80% of them seen just once; the ten biggest clones take up 2% to 3%. Germline V gene data show CDR1 as MGHRA and CDR2 as YSYEKL. Trimming shortened V by 1 base and J by 2 bases, and 12 bases separated the two germline ends. The CDR3 totals 15 residues.

Sequencing used PBMCs. The chain carries TRBV4-1 and TRBJ2-7; TRBD1 might be the D (5 bases). This clonotype originated in a woman aged 18-29 years in good health and CMV-seropositive. Here the CDR3 reads CASSQVRTTTYEQYF. CDR3 bases: TGCGCCAGCAGCCAAGTCAGGACAACGACCTACGAGCAGTACTTC.